The 10 T cell receptor beta chains given below trace back to one sample, sequenced in a study of T cell changes during pregnancy in multiple sclerosis. TCRdb keeps only in-frame clones here, not all; method: immunoSEQ multiplex PCR. This table holds roughly 28,000 clones, around 89% found once. Sequenced material: CD4+ T cells from peripheral blood mononuclear cells, taken in the first trimester of pregnancy. The source of these receptors is a female donor in good health, enrolled as a control in a pregnancy study.

The genes are TRBV5-4 and TRBJ2-6, with D perhaps matching TRBD1 (5 bases). V shed 4 bases and J shed 0 bases, with 14 bases lying between them. CDR1 SGHNT and CDR2 YYREEE come from the germline V gene (reference sequence). The CDR3 totals 17 residues. The CDR3 reads CASSPRFGASGANVLTF. The CDR3 DNA sequence: TGTGCCAGCAGCCCTCGGTTTGGGGCCTCTGGGGCCAACGTCCTGACTTTC.

The gene calls are TRBV7-3 and TRBJ2-2, with 7 bases identical to TRBD2. Trimming removed 5 bases from V and 6 bases from J; junction bases left unmatched: 12. Germline loops: CDR1 SGHTA, CDR2 FQGTGA. The CDR3 has 16 residues. The CDR3 DNA follows: TGTGCCAGCAGCCGGCTAGCGGTGTGGGGACCCGGGGAGCTGTTTTTT. It specifies CASSRLAVWGPGELFF. Full variable domain (remainder filled in from reference TRBV7-3 and TRBJ2-2): GAGVSQTPSNKVTEKGKYVELRCDPISGHTALYWYRQSLGQGPEFLIYFQGTGAADDSGLPNDRFFAVRPEGSVSTLKIQRTERGDSAVYLCASSRLAVWGPGELFFGEGSRLTVL.

This rearrangement joins TRBV9 to TRBJ2-5; TRBD2 aligns across 8 bases. The length of the CDR3 is 16 residues. CDR1 and CDR2 from the germline V gene are SGDLS and YYNGEE. Unmatched junction bases numbered 12, after V lost 3 bases and J lost 5 bases. CDR3 loop: CASSADPGLGGETQYF. The CDR3 DNA is TGTGCCAGCAGCGCCGACCCGGGACTAGGGGGGGAGACCCAGTACTTC. The whole variable domain, filled in from reference TRBV9 and TRBJ2-5, reads DSGVTQTPKHLITATGQRVTLRCSPRSGDLSVYWYQQSLDQGLQFLIQYYNGEERAKGNILERFSAQQFPDLHSELNLSSLELGDSALYFCASSADPGLGGETQYFGPGTRLLVL.

This clone was counted only a few times. The gene calls are TRBV29-1 and TRBJ1-1; D gene ambiguous. The germline V and J ends were trimmed by 3 bases and 3 bases, with 11 bases remaining between them. CDR3 length: 13 amino acids. Germline values: CDR1 SQVTM, CDR2 ANQGSEA. The CDR3 region is CSVEGMGDTEAFF. CDR3 nucleotide sequence: TGCAGCGTTGAGGGGATGGGAGACACTGAAGCTTTCTTT. Full variable domain (outside the CDR3, taken from reference TRBV29-1 and TRBJ1-1): SAVISQKPSRDICQRGTSLTIQCQVDSQVTMMFWYRQQPGQSLTLIATANQGSEATYESGFVIDKFPISRPNLTFSTLTVSNMSPEDSSIYLCSVEGMGDTEAFFGQGTRLTVV.

The chain links TRBV28 to TRBJ1-6, with 9 bases aligning to TRBD1. Germline CDR1 and CDR2: MDHEN and SYDVKM. This CDR3 is built from 15 residues. The junction had 7 bases not matched to a gene; V was cut back by 3 bases and J by 10 bases. This chain's CDR3 is CASSFRDRERSPLHF. CDR3 sequence (DNA): TGTGCCAGCAGTTTCCGGGACAGGGAGAGATCACCCCTCCACTTT.

J is TRBJ2-1 and V is TRBV4-2; 7 nucleotides line up with TRBD2. The CDR3 has 16 amino acids. The J segment lost 9 bases and the V segment lost 2 bases, leaving 13 bases of the junction unmatched. CDR1 and CDR2 from the germline V gene are LGHNA and YNFKEQ. The CDR3 DNA reads as TGTGCCAGCAGCCAATCGGCGGGAGAGCTGGTTGTTGAGCAGTTCTTC. Amino acid sequence: CASSQSAGELVVEQFF.

J is TRBJ2-7 and V is TRBV28; D remains unclear. The germline V gene has CDR1 MDHEN and CDR2 SYDVKM. V was pared by 5 bases and J by 2 bases, with 13 bases between. The CDR3 has 14 residues. CDR3 nucleotide sequence: TGTGCCAGCAGTCCCCCCCAGGCCACCTACGAGCAGTACTTC. Amino acid sequence: CASSPPQATYEQYF.

V gene TRBV5-1 combines with J gene TRBJ1-6, with D perhaps matching TRBD1 (5 bases). Germline V gene data show CDR1 as SGHRS and CDR2 as YFSETQ. The germline V and J ends were trimmed by 9 bases and 7 bases, with 23 bases remaining between them. The CDR3 runs to 16 residues. The CDR3 DNA reads as TGCGCCATCCCCATCGTCAGGGCCCAAGAAAATTCACCCCTCCACTTT. Residues: CAIPIVRAQENSPLHF. Based on the CDR3 plus reference TRBV5-1 and TRBJ1-6, the full variable domain is KAGVTQTPRYLIKTRGQQVTLSCSPISGHRSVSWYQQTPGQGLQFLFEYFSETQRNKGNFPGRFSGRQFSNSRSEMNVSTLELGDSALYLCAIPIVRAQENSPLHFGNGTRLTVT.

This rearrangement joins TRBV6-6 to TRBJ1-1; a weak D match, TRBD1 (6 bases). V was cut by 10 bases and J by 1 base, with 10 bases left in between. Germline assignment: CDR1 MNHNY and CDR2 SVGAGI (reference sequence). This CDR3 has 12 amino acids. The CDR3 here is CANDRRNTEAFF. In nucleotides, the CDR3 is TGTGCCAACGACAGGAGGAACACTGAAGCTTTCTTT.

V usage is TRBV6-6 and J usage is TRBJ2-5; 8 nucleotides line up with TRBD1. Unmatched junction bases numbered 6, after V lost 8 bases and J lost 4 bases. This CDR3 region has 13 residues. Per the germline V gene, CDR1 is MNHNY and CDR2 is SVGAGI (reference sequence). In DNA, the CDR3 is TGTGCCAGCCTCGGACAGGGAGGAGAGACCCAGTACTTC. Amino acid sequence: CASLGQGGETQYF.